This TCR beta chain originates from a study of blood T cells in healthy people across ages. Whole-study context: Template switching captured about one barcoded beta molecule per two T cells.

Combining a sample-barcoded 5' primer with a J-beta primer mix, a second PCR ran for roughly 7 to 11 cycles. The template-switch adaptor, which had 12 random nucleotides, put a tag on each cDNA molecule. A minimum of 2.5 million CDR3-containing paired-end reads was obtained for each sample. TCRdb itself ran the 5' RACE reads through MiXCR, one entry per CDR3 protein. The sample lists hundreds of thousands of distinct CDR3 sequences; 25% to 30% were seen once. This clonotype was counted only a few times. The CDR3 spans 13 residues. Per germline, CDR1 ENHRY and CDR2 SYGVKD. Trimming took off 6 bases at V and 8 bases at J, with 16 bases between the two ends. No fewer than 5.5 micrograms of total RNA were isolated from every sample.

The receptor's source is a woman aged 70 to 79 in good health. Sequenced: blood. This chain connects TRBV10-3 to TRBJ1-2, with D perhaps TRBD1 (5 bases). CDR3 loop: CAISQDSLLGYTF. DNA for the CDR3: TGTGCCATCAGCCAAGACAGTTTGTTGGGCTACACCTTC.